The present T cell receptor beta chain was sequenced within a study of shared clonotypes between healthy human individuals. At the level of the study: Every donor yielded three CD4 naive, three CD4 memory, two CD8 naive and one CD8 memory plate. General study results and limits: A generally larger estimated richness was seen in naive subsets than in memory subsets. Among donors, the sharing of clonotypes was expected to be influenced by sequencing depth.

The CDR3 length is 15 residues. J gave up 7 bases and V 5 bases, and 10 bases lay outside the gene matches. CDR1 and CDR2 (germline): GTSNPN, SVGIG (reference sequence). Naive CD8 cells lacked CD45RO, underwent positive selection for CCR7 and left out terminally differentiated effector memory CD45RA+ cells. The assay was immunoSEQ multiplex PCR, and TCRdb's table has in-frame clones only and misses some. The sample contains about 1.9 million clones, around 93% of which appear only once. As regards this clone: As yet, its antigen is unknown.

This receptor was obtained from a man in his late teens or twenties in good health. Some clones in this sample may be carry-over from other donors' samples. The rearrangement uses TRBV30 and TRBJ1-4; 10 positions match TRBD1. The sequenced sample was naive CD8+ T cells from PBMCs. The CDR3 region is CAWQGLGQGTEKLFF. The DNA of the CDR3 is TGTGCCTGGCAAGGGCTGGGACAGGGGACTGAAAAACTGTTTTTT.